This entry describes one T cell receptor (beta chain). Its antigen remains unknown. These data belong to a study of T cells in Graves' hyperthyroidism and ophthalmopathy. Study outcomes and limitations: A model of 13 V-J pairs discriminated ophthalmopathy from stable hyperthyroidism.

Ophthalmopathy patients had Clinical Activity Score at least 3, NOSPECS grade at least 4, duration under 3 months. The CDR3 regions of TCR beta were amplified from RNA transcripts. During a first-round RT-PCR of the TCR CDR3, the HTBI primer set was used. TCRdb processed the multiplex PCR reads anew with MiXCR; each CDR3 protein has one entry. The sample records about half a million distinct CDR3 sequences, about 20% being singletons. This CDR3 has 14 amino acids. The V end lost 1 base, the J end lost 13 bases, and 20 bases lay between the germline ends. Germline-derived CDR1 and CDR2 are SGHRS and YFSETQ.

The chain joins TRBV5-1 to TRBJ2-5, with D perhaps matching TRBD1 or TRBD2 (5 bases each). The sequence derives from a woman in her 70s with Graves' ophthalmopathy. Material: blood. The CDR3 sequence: CASSLSGRGQNLYF. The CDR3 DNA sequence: TGCGCCAGCAGCTTGTCCGGTCGGGGCCAGAACCTGTACTTC.